Below are 14 T cell receptor beta chains sequenced from a single sample in a study of early T cells in non-severe SARS-CoV-2 infection listed by TCRdb under 2021. Libraries were prepared through 5' RACE. This sample was sequenced with a NextSeq 500. The public sequencing data were trimmed at Q25 with fastp and processed into clonotypes with MiXCR by TCRdb, which kept only in-frame beta chains. Under each unique CDR3 protein, matching rows form one entry showing the most common genes and DNA. This sample gives 30,000 to 35,000 distinct CDR3 sequences in total; about 6.5% of them show up just once. Approximately 7.5% of the sample is in the top ten clones. What was sequenced was whole blood. The receptors here all came from an adult who was a healthcare worker with PCR-confirmed SARS-CoV-2 infection or an uninfected control (not recorded which).

This clonotype has at least ten counts. This sequence joins TRBV28 and TRBJ2-2; D may be TRBD1 or TRBD2 (5 bases each). Deletions cut 1 base from V and 3 bases from J, with 12 bases between. This CDR3 contains 16 residues. Germline V gene data show CDR1 as MDHEN and CDR2 as SYDVKM. The CDR3 sequence is CASSLFPGQDTGELFF. The DNA for the CDR3 is TGTGCCAGCAGTTTATTTCCGGGGCAGGACACCGGGGAGCTGTTTTTT.

This clonotype occurred many times. The chain is built from TRBV20-1 and TRBJ2-2, with 10 nucleotides matching TRBD1. The V segment lost 6 bases and the J segment 7 bases; nucleotides outside the gene matches: 5. Looked up from germline, CDR1 is DFQATT and CDR2 is SNEGSKA (reference sequence). The CDR3 sequence is 13 residues long. CDR3 protein: CSATGQGLGELFF. The CDR3 nucleotides are TGCAGTGCAACGGGACAGGGGCTCGGGGAGCTGTTTTTT.

The gene calls are TRBV7-6 and TRBJ1-1; tentatively, D is TRBD1 (5 bases). Germline V gives CDR1 SGHVS, CDR2 FNYEAQ. The CDR3 extends over 13 amino acids. The V gene lost 1 base and the J gene lost 4 bases, with 7 bases spanning the gap. The CDR3 DNA sequence: TGTGCCAGCAGCTTAGGGGGGATCACTGAAGCTTTCTTT. This gives the protein CASSLGGITEAFF.

Written as DNA, the CDR3 is TGTGCCAGCAGTGTAAGGGGAACCGGGGAGCTGTTTTTT. Its protein is CASSVRGTGELFF. This chain uses TRBV2 with TRBJ2-2; perhaps TRBD1 as D (5 bases). From germline, CDR1 is SNHLY and CDR2 FYNNEI. V lost 4 bases and J lost 5, with 8 bases in between. The CDR3 sequence is 13 residues long.

This clonotype was observed at least ten times. The genes are TRBV20-1 and TRBJ2-7; 9 bases fit TRBD1. The CDR3 covers 13 residues. From germline, CDR1 is DFQATT and CDR2 SNEGSKA (reference sequence). V trimming: 6 bases; J trimming: 3 bases; junction bases outside the gene matches: 6. The CDR3 DNA sequence: TGCAGTGCCGCCGGGACAGGGCTCTACGAGCAGTACTTC. Its protein product is CSAAGTGLYEQYF.

There are a few counts of this clonotype. CDR3 in DNA: TGTGCCAGCAGCCTCGAGCGGGAGACAGATACGCAGTATTTT. Protein: CASSLERETDTQYF. The chain combines TRBV7-9 with TRBJ2-3, with TRBD2 matching over 8 bases. The CDR3 extends over 14 amino acids. The V gene end was trimmed by 5 bases and the J gene end by 3 bases; junction bases not matched to a gene: 4. From germline, CDR1 is SEHNR and CDR2 FQNEAQ (reference sequence).

This clonotype was seen repeatedly, ten times or more. The chain joins TRBV2 to TRBJ1-4; D gene ambiguous. V was clipped by 5 bases and J by 8 bases, with 12 bases between them. The length of the CDR3 is 13 residues. Germline assignment: CDR1 SNHLY and CDR2 FYNNEI. CDR3 DNA sequence: TGTGCCAGCAGTAATAATCGAGGAGAAAAACTGTTTTTT. This encodes CASSNNRGEKLFF.

The chain joins TRBV12-3 or TRBV12-4 to TRBJ2-7; 9 bases line up with TRBD1. This CDR3 contains 13 residues. After removal of 5 bases from V and 7 bases from J, the junction contained 6 bases not matched to a gene. The CDR3 sequence: CASSHGTGWEQYF. In nucleotides, the CDR3 is TGTGCCAGCAGTCACGGGACAGGGTGGGAGCAGTACTTC.

This clonotype came up many times. J is TRBJ2-1 and V is TRBV5-1; perhaps TRBD2 as D (6 bases). V was pared by 4 bases and J by 4 bases, with 18 bases between. The CDR3 contains 16 residues. CDR1 is SGHRS and CDR2 is YFSETQ in the germline V gene. CDR3 amino acids: CASSPDFAGTYNEQFF. The DNA for the CDR3 is TGCGCCAGCAGCCCGGACTTCGCGGGGACGTACAATGAGCAGTTCTTC.

This clonotype appeared many times. This CDR3 is CASSQNRNTEAFF. The CDR3 DNA sequence: TGTGCCAGCAGCCAAAACAGAAACACTGAAGCTTTCTTT. V gene TRBV3-1 combines with J gene TRBJ1-1, with no clear D. This CDR3 comprises 13 residues. The V gene lost 2 bases and the J gene lost 2 bases, with 6 bases spanning the gap. Germline V gene sequence: CDR1 LGHDT, CDR2 YNNKEL (reference sequence). The full variable domain, with the rest looked up from reference TRBV3-1 and TRBJ1-1, is DTAVSQTPKYLVTQMGNDKSIKCEQNLGHDTMYWYKQDSKKFLKIMFSYNNKELIINETVPNRFSPKSPDKAHLNLHINSLELGDSAVYFCASSQNRNTEAFFGQGTRLTVV.

This clonotype was recorded many times. The J gene is TRBJ2-2, the V gene TRBV15, with TRBD2 matching 9 bases. The CDR3 has 16 amino acids. CDR1 and CDR2 from the germline V gene are LNHNV and YYDKDF (reference sequence). V was pared by 2 bases and J by 6 bases, with 7 bases of the junction left unmatched. The CDR3 DNA is TGTGCCACCAGCAGACCGTCTAGCGGGGATTCCGGGGAGCTGTTTTTT. It encodes CATSRPSSGDSGELFF.

The CDR3 loop reads CAIRDSGVYEQYF. CDR3 in DNA: TGTGCCATCAGGGATAGCGGGGTTTACGAGCAGTACTTC. The chain employs TRBV10-3 and TRBJ2-7; 8 bases map to TRBD2. Per the germline V gene, CDR1 is ENHRY and CDR2 is SYGVKD. This CDR3 has 13 amino acids. V was clipped by 6 bases and J by 4 bases; unmatched bases: 5.

This clonotype was counted ten times or more. The chain has TRBV20-1 and TRBJ2-1; D uncertain. Looked up from germline, CDR1 is DFQATT and CDR2 is SNEGSKA (reference sequence). Trimming removed 4 bases at V and 6 bases at J, with 4 bases between. CDR3 length equals 10 residues. This chain's CDR3 is CSANGNEQFF. The CDR3 region has the DNA TGCAGTGCTAACGGCAATGAGCAGTTCTTC.

This clonotype was observed once. The chain carries TRBV7-9 and TRBJ1-6; D is undetermined. V was shortened by 3 bases and J by 7 bases, with 7 bases between the two germline ends. This CDR3 is built from 13 residues. Germline loops: CDR1 SEHNR, CDR2 FQNEAQ (reference sequence). CDR3: CASSFLENSPLHF. CDR3 coding DNA: TGTGCCAGCAGCTTCTTAGAGAATTCACCCCTCCACTTT.